The clone carrying this TCR beta chain was picked up many times. This sample is part of a study of response to subunit inactivated influenza vaccine. TCRdb redid the calling of the RT-PCR reads with MiXCR, one entry per CDR3 protein. The table records more than 550,000 distinct CDR3 sequences, about 11% of them present only once. The CDR3 runs to 14 residues. Germline V gene sequence: CDR1 MNHEY, CDR2 SMNVEV (reference sequence). V was cut by 6 bases and J by 2 bases, with 11 bases left in between. The same sample was also studied in work on T cells expressing NK-cell markers. That source adds: Making the TCR beta cDNA relied on 5'RACE template switching with UMIs. Researchers got TCR beta repertoires out of sorted CD3+CD56+NKG2C+, CD3+CD56+NKG2C- and CD3+CD56-NKG2C+ T cells. One of the eight sequenced donors was seronegative, whereas the other seven were HCMV-seropositive. Sorting was restricted to alpha-beta TCR T cells by an anti-gamma-delta TCR antibody in several experiments. Researchers report these clonotypes also headed the CD3+CD56-NKG2C+ fraction in four donors.

Here the sequenced sample was PBMCs from blood, taken on the day of vaccination. The V call is TRBV27, the J call TRBJ1-5; unclear D gene. The receptor comes from a man in his fifties who received an inactivated influenza vaccine. In DNA, the CDR3 is TGTGCCAGCAGCTTCGGGGTTGGCAATCAGCCCCAGCATTTT. This gives the protein CASSFGVGNQPQHF.